What follows are 32 T cell receptor beta chains derived from one specimen sequenced in a study of tumor-infiltrating lymphocytes in localized non-small cell lung cancer (dated by TCRdb to about 2021). To prepare the library, the immunoSEQ multiplex PCR assay was applied. The table was pulled from immuneACCESS by TCRdb, which kept in-frame rearrangements only. Such tables lose some clones; where checked, under half of the loss comes from unresolved V genes, and the rest has no known cause. The sample has about 15,000 clones on record, approximately 68% of them singletons. The ten top clones hold more than 20% of the sample. The material sequenced was uninvolved lung tissue not adjacent to the tumor. These receptors were taken from a human donor with non-small cell lung cancer.

The chain couples TRBV6-4 to TRBJ2-1, with 7 positions matching TRBD2. Germline V gives CDR1 MRHNA, CDR2 SNTAGT. V lost 6 bases, J lost 4 bases, and 12 bases stayed unmatched. The CDR3 runs to 16 residues. In DNA, the CDR3 is TGTGCCAGCAGCCATAAAGGGACCGGGGGGTACAATGAGCAGTTCTTC. This gives the protein CASSHKGTGGYNEQFF.

In this sample, this clone turned up once. The rearrangement joins TRBV6-6 to TRBJ2-7, with a weak D call TRBD2 (5 bases). The CDR3 extends over 12 amino acids. CDR1 and CDR2 from the germline V gene are MNHNY and SVGAGI (reference sequence). The V and J ends lost 5 bases and 6 bases respectively, with 11 bases between them. CDR3: CASSNQAGEQYF. For the CDR3, the DNA is TGTGCCAGCAGTAACCAGGCGGGCGAGCAGTACTTC.

The chain uses TRBV30 and TRBJ2-7; D is ambiguous. This CDR3 comprises 12 residues. Germline V lookup: CDR1 GTSNPN, CDR2 SVGIG (reference sequence). The V end was cut by 5 bases, the J end by 5 bases, with 13 bases between. CDR3 sequence reads: CAWGPAWDEQYF. DNA for the CDR3: TGTGCCTGGGGCCCTGCGTGGGACGAGCAGTACTTC.

The V gene is TRBV11-2, the J gene TRBJ1-2; D gene uncertain. Germline CDR1 SGHAT, CDR2 FQNNGV. The CDR3 is 13 residues long. Trimming took 0 bases from V and 2 from J, leaving 4 bases between them. This CDR3 reads CASSLDGNYGYTF. The CDR3 DNA reads as TGTGCCAGCAGCTTAGATGGGAACTATGGCTACACCTTC.

The rearrangement uses TRBV10-3 and TRBJ1-6; weak D call: TRBD1 (6 bases). CDR3 length: 13 residues. V lost 6 bases, J lost 7 bases, and 10 bases lay in between. Germline values: CDR1 ENHRY, CDR2 SYGVKD. CDR3 in DNA: TGTGCCATCAGGGACAGCCCGAATTCACCCCTCCACTTT. It is translated as CAIRDSPNSPLHF.

The rearrangement links TRBV2 to TRBJ2-1; D possibly corresponds to TRBD2 (5 bases). V lost 8 bases to trimming and J lost 8 bases, with 19 bases between them. The CDR3 covers 14 residues. Germline V gene lookup returns CDR1 SNHLY and CDR2 FYNNEI. The CDR3 DNA follows: TGTGCCAGCGGAGGACCGCCGTCGGGCCATGAGCAGTTCTTC. It codes for CASGGPPSGHEQFF.

In its sample, this clone was seen once. At one end the junction does not follow the germline gene, possibly because of a read error. The chain couples TRBV11-3 to TRBJ2-1; the D call may be TRBD1 or TRBD2 (5 bases each). Germline lookup yields CDR1 SGHNT and CDR2 YENEEA. The CDR3 covers 15 residues. CDR3 DNA sequence: TGTGCCAGCAGCCCCTACGGGACCTCCGACAATGAGCAGTTCTTC. Protein sequence: CASSPYGTSDNEQFF.

This clone occurred a few times. The CDR3 coding sequence is TGTGCCAGCAGTTCTGGAGCGGGAGAAGGGGGGAATGAGCAGTTCTTC. It translates to CASSSGAGEGGNEQFF. The chain is built from TRBV6-5 and TRBJ2-1; 8 bases are a match to TRBD2. The CDR3 extends over 16 amino acids. V shed 4 bases, J shed 7 bases, and the junction held 12 bases outside the gene matches. Germline-derived CDR1 and CDR2 are MNHEY and SVGAGI.

The gene calls are TRBV19 and TRBJ1-1; D is ambiguous. Germline lookup yields CDR1 LNHDA and CDR2 SQIVND (reference sequence). The V gene lost 9 bases and the J gene lost 1 base, with 18 bases spanning the gap. This CDR3 is 15 amino acids long. The CDR3 loop is CASLTRPGRNTEAFF. The CDR3 DNA reads TGTGCCAGCCTGACCCGCCCGGGAAGGAACACTGAAGCTTTCTTT. Full variable domain (rest looked up from reference TRBV19 and TRBJ1-1): DGGITQSPKYLFRKEGQNVTLSCEQNLNHDAMYWYRQDPGQGLRLIYYSQIVNDFQKGDIAEGYSVSREKKESFPLTVTSAQKNPTAFYLCASLTRPGRNTEAFFGQGTRLTVV.

The CDR3 reads CASNLRTGRTDTQYF. The CDR3 DNA reads as TGTGCCAGCAACCTAAGGACAGGGAGGACAGATACGCAGTATTTT. The chain recombines TRBV6-1 with TRBJ2-3; 8 nucleotides align to TRBD1. Germline-derived CDR1 and CDR2 are MNHNS and SASEGT. The CDR3 length is 15 residues. V shed 7 bases and J 3 bases; nucleotides not matched to a gene: 9.

This chain links TRBV19 with TRBJ1-4; 10 bases match TRBD1. The V gene end was trimmed by 4 bases and the J gene end by 5 bases; junction bases not matched to a gene: 4. The CDR3 is 15 amino acids. CDR1 is LNHDA and CDR2 is SQIVND in the germline V gene (reference sequence). CDR3 sequence: CASSTWTGGNEKLFF. DNA of the CDR3: TGTGCCAGTAGTACCTGGACAGGGGGAAATGAAAAACTGTTTTTT.

This sequence joins TRBV9 and TRBJ1-6, with D hard to call. The CDR3 is 16 residues long. Germline V gives CDR1 SGDLS, CDR2 YYNGEE. The V and J ends lost 0 bases and 7 bases respectively, with 14 bases between them. The CDR3 region is CASSVDEVAGNSPLHF. In nucleotides, the CDR3 is TGTGCCAGCAGCGTAGACGAGGTAGCGGGAAATTCACCCCTCCACTTT.

A few counts support this clone. CDR3 nucleotides: TGTGCCAGCAGTGGCCGGGACAGGGGCTCTGGGGCCAACGTCCTGACTTTC. Encoded protein: CASSGRDRGSGANVLTF. The chain is built from TRBV6-1 and TRBJ2-6, with TRBD1 identical over 10 bases. The germline V gene has CDR1 MNHNS and CDR2 SASEGT. V was clipped by 4 bases and J by 0 bases; unmatched bases: 3. This CDR3 contains 17 residues.

A single count supports this clone. DNA for the CDR3: TGTGCCAGTAGTAATTCTGACCGTCTCTCCTACGAGCAGTACTTC. Its translation is CASSNSDRLSYEQYF. The chain employs TRBV19 and TRBJ2-7; D ambiguous. CDR3 length: 15 amino acids. Germline-derived CDR1 and CDR2 are LNHDA and SQIVND (reference sequence). V was clipped by 4 bases and J by 0 bases, with 13 bases between them.

The chain uses TRBV27 and TRBJ1-5; D is undetermined. Germline V gives CDR1 MNHEY, CDR2 SMNVEV (reference sequence). The CDR3 has 16 amino acids. Trimming cost V 0 bases and J 7 bases, with 16 bases left between them. This CDR3 is CASSLSPRAGWQPQHF. The DNA of the CDR3 is TGTGCCAGCAGTTTATCCCCGAGGGCGGGGTGGCAGCCCCAGCATTTT.

This clone has just a few counts. The chain employs TRBV2 and TRBJ2-3, with 10 bases fitting TRBD2. Germline V gene sequence: CDR1 SNHLY, CDR2 FYNNEI. V gave up 2 bases and J gave up 7 bases; unmatched junction bases: 18. The CDR3 has 19 residues. Here the CDR3 DNA reads TGTGCCAGCAGTGAATCCCCTCCAGGGCTAGCGGGAGTTGGGAATACGCAGTATTTT. Amino acids: CASSESPPGLAGVGNTQYF.

This clone was detected only a few times. The rearrangement joins TRBV19 to TRBJ2-7; 10 bases are shared with TRBD2. The CDR3 contains 14 residues. From germline, CDR1 is LNHDA and CDR2 SQIVND (reference sequence). Trimming at V came to 6 bases and at J to 2 bases, leaving 4 bases not matched to a gene. The CDR3, as DNA: TGTGCCAGTAGAAAGCGGGAGGGCCCCTACGAGCAGTACTTC. Amino acids: CASRKREGPYEQYF.

The V call is TRBV7-8, the J call TRBJ1-5; no definite D call. The germline V gene has CDR1 SGHVS and CDR2 FQNEAQ. V was cut by 5 bases and J by 4 bases, with 15 bases left in between. The CDR3 runs 15 residues. The DNA for the CDR3 is TGTGCCAGCAGCCCCCAGCCGAAAGGAAATCAGCCCCAGCATTTT. Translation: CASSPQPKGNQPQHF.

CDR3 protein: CASRQDSRNTGELFF. The CDR3 bases are TGTGCCAGCAGACAAGACTCCAGGAACACCGGGGAGCTGTTTTTT. The J gene is TRBJ2-2, the V gene TRBV7-3; D not resolved. The length of the CDR3 is 15 residues. CDR1 is SGHTA and CDR2 is FQGTGA in the germline V gene. V lost 6 bases to trimming and J lost 1 base, with 12 bases between them.

This clone was counted once. This CDR3 reads CASRSPWGGEKLFF. The CDR3 DNA is TGTGCCAGCAGATCTCCGTGGGGTGGTGAAAAACTGTTTTTT. The rearrangement links TRBV6-5 to TRBJ1-4; D is undetermined. V lost 6 bases and J lost 7, with 15 bases in between. The germline V gene has CDR1 MNHEY and CDR2 SVGAGI. The CDR3 loop spans 14 amino acids.

The CDR3 sequence: CASGDRGQGGQPQHF. Here the CDR3 DNA reads TGTGCCAGCGGGGACAGGGGGCAAGGAGGACAGCCCCAGCATTTT. This rearrangement joins TRBV25-1 to TRBJ1-5; 12 bases agree with TRBD1. The CDR3 length is 15 residues. Looked up from germline, CDR1 is MGHDK and CDR2 is SYGVNS. V lost 8 bases and J lost 7; bases outside the gene matches: 9.

The chain employs TRBV5-1 and TRBJ2-5; perhaps TRBD1 as D (6 bases). The germline V gene has CDR1 SGHRS and CDR2 YFSETQ. The V and J ends lost 3 bases and 4 bases respectively, with 13 bases between them. The CDR3 loop spans 14 amino acids. The CDR3, as DNA: TGCGCCAGCAGCTGGGGGCAGATCGGAGAGACCCAGTACTTC. Protein: CASSWGQIGETQYF.

There are a few counts of this clone. This chain links TRBV30 with TRBJ2-1; 7 bases map to TRBD1. CDR1 and CDR2 (germline): GTSNPN, SVGIG (reference sequence). The CDR3 has 14 amino acids. V shed 8 bases and J 4 bases; nucleotides not matched to a gene: 11. CDR3 nucleotide sequence: TGTGCCCTCCTCCGACAGGGATCTTACAATGAGCAGTTCTTC. Translation gives CALLRQGSYNEQFF.

J is TRBJ1-2 and V is TRBV14; D may be TRBD1 (5 bases). V gave up 3 bases and J gave up 7 bases, with 12 bases separating them. This CDR3 contains 13 residues. The germline CDR1 and CDR2 sequences are SGHDN and FVKESK. CDR3 coding DNA: TGTGCCAGCAGCCACCTTCCAGGGTCTGGCTACACCTTC. Translating gives CASSHLPGSGYTF.

The table lists this clone with a few counts. The CDR3 loop is CASSVRPNTEAFF. CDR3 bases: TGTGCCAGCAGTGTAAGGCCGAACACTGAAGCTTTCTTT. The rearrangement links TRBV6-4 to TRBJ1-1; D ambiguous. Trimming pared 4 bases from V and 1 base from J, leaving 7 bases between. Germline CDR1 reads MRHNA; CDR2 reads SNTAGT. The length of the CDR3 is 13 residues.

The rearrangement uses TRBV7-6 and TRBJ2-5; 10 positions match TRBD2. With 5 bases clipped from V and 5 bases from J, the junction kept 2 bases outside the gene matches. The CDR3 spans 13 residues. Germline lookup yields CDR1 SGHVS and CDR2 FNYEAQ. CDR3 region: CASSVTSGETQYF. CDR3 DNA: TGTGCCAGCAGCGTGACTAGCGGGGAGACCCAGTACTTC.

The rearrangement joins TRBV19 to TRBJ1-1; D is possibly TRBD1 (6 bases). Between the trimmed V and J ends, which lost 4 bases and 1 base, there was a span of 16 bases. CDR1 is LNHDA and CDR2 is SQIVND in the germline V gene (reference sequence). The CDR3 is 16 residues long. The CDR3 spells CASSTYYRVENTEAFF. Here the CDR3 DNA reads TGTGCCAGTAGTACCTACTACAGGGTCGAGAACACTGAAGCTTTCTTT.

The chain couples TRBV4-2 to TRBJ1-2; D might be TRBD1 (5 bases). The germline V gene encodes CDR1 LGHNA and CDR2 YNFKEQ. The CDR3 has 16 amino acids. V lost 2 bases and J lost 0, with 13 bases in between. The CDR3, as DNA: TGTGCCAGCAGCCAACCTCGGGGGGGAGCTAACTATGGCTACACCTTC. This sequence encodes CASSQPRGGANYGYTF.

The chain links TRBV28 to TRBJ1-5, with D maybe TRBD1 (5 bases). Germline V CDR1 and CDR2: MDHEN, SYDVKM. V lost 2 bases to trimming and J lost 9 bases, with 11 bases between them. CDR3 size: 13 residues. The CDR3 DNA is TGTGCCAGCAGTTTAGACAGCGAAAGGCCCCAGCATTTT. Residues: CASSLDSERPQHF.

This clone was seen only a few times. The V call is TRBV27, the J call TRBJ1-1; TRBD1 is a possible D gene (5 bases). Trimming took 5 bases from V and 1 from J, leaving 17 bases between them. CDR1 is MNHEY, CDR2 SMNVEV, per germline (reference sequence). The CDR3 has 16 residues. The CDR3 region has the DNA TGTGCCAGCAGTCCGAGTCTCGGGGGGAGGAACACTGAAGCTTTCTTT. Translating it yields CASSPSLGGRNTEAFF.

The chain carries TRBV6-5 and TRBJ2-7, with 8 bases lining up with TRBD1. The CDR3 is made up of 15 amino acids. CDR1 and CDR2 from the germline V gene are MNHEY and SVGAGI. Trimming at V came to 6 bases and at J to 3 bases, leaving 10 bases not matched to a gene. The CDR3 DNA reads TGTGCCAGCAGCCCCGGACAGGGTGGGTACTACGAGCAGTACTTC. It specifies CASSPGQGGYYEQYF.

Written as DNA, the CDR3 is TGTGCCAGCTCAAGGTCCGGGATCAGAGGGGACACTGAAGCTTTCTTT. Protein sequence: CASSRSGIRGDTEAFF. The J gene is TRBJ1-1, the V gene TRBV7-3, with TRBD1 as a possible D gene (5 bases). Trimming took 8 bases from V and 3 from J, leaving 22 bases between them. The CDR3 sequence is 16 residues long. The germline V gene has CDR1 SGHTA and CDR2 FQGTGA.